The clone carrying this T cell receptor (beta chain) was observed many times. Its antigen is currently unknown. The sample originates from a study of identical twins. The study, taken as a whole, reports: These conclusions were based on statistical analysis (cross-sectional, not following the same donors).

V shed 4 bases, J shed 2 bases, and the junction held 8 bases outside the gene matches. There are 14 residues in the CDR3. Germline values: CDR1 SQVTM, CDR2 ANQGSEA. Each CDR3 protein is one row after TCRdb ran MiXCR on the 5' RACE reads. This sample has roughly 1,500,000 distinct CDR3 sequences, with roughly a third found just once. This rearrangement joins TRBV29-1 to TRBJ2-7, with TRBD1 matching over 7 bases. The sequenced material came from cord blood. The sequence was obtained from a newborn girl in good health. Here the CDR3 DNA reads TGCAGCGTTGCCTACAGGGGATCCCCCTACGAGCAGTACTTC. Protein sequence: CSVAYRGSPYEQYF.